The 21 T cell receptor beta chains below all came from one sample that was sequenced in a study of T cells after yellow fever vaccination. TCRdb re-analysed the 5' RACE reads in MiXCR, keeping a single row per CDR3 protein. The sample comprises about 400,000 distinct CDR3 sequences, roughly 6.1% of which are singletons, and approximately 15% rests with the top ten. The material was PBMCs, obtained 5 days after the yellow fever booster vaccination. These receptors all come from a man aged 25-45 years who received the YFV17D yellow fever vaccine.

The rearrangement links TRBV7-2 to TRBJ2-7; 7 positions match TRBD2. In germline, CDR1 is SGHTA, CDR2 FQGNSA. This CDR3 region has 14 residues. V shed 9 bases and J 3 bases; nucleotides not matched to a gene: 11. CDR3: CASLTSPGGYEQYF. The CDR3 DNA reads TGTGCCAGTCTTACCTCCCCGGGGGGCTACGAGCAGTACTTC.

This clonotype has a count of ten or more. The V call is TRBV23-1, the J call TRBJ2-1, with TRBD2 matching 9 bases. TRBV23-1 is labeled an ORF, and its function is uncertain. There are 17 residues in the CDR3. V trimming: 6 bases; J trimming: 0 bases; junction bases outside the gene matches: 9. In DNA, the CDR3 is TGCGCCAGCAGGCCACTAGCGGGCTATTACTCCTACAATGAGCAGTTCTTC. Protein: CASRPLAGYYSYNEQFF.

Only a few counts were recorded for this clonotype. The chain recombines TRBV18 with TRBJ2-7; unclear D gene. The CDR3 has 16 amino acids. Germline V lookup: CDR1 KGHSH, CDR2 LQKENI. Trimming removed 0 bases at V and 4 bases at J, with 16 bases between. CDR3 protein: CASSPPGGRERYEQYF. In DNA form, the CDR3 reads TGTGCCAGCTCACCACCGGGCGGCCGAGAGAGGTACGAGCAGTACTTC.

The chain links TRBV14 to TRBJ2-2; TRBD1 matches at 9 bases. Trimming removed 2 bases from V and 6 bases from J; junction bases left unmatched: 13. This CDR3 is 18 amino acids long. The germline V gene has CDR1 SGHDN and CDR2 FVKESK. The CDR3 nucleotides read TGTGCCAGCAGCCAAAGACGACCGGGACAGGGTGCATCCGGGGAGCTGTTTTTT. Translation gives CASSQRRPGQGASGELFF.

This clonotype was counted many times. V usage is TRBV20-1 and J usage is TRBJ2-3; 9 bases line up with TRBD1. Germline CDR1 is DFQATT and CDR2 is SNEGSKA (reference sequence). The CDR3 is made up of 12 amino acids. CDR3 DNA sequence: TGCAGCTCCCGGGACAGGGCCGATACGCAGTATTTT. Its translation: CSSRDRADTQYF.

This clonotype was counted only a few times. The chain carries TRBV7-9 and TRBJ2-1, with a tentative D call TRBD2 (5 bases). CDR1 and CDR2 (germline): SEHNR, FQNEAQ (reference sequence). V was shortened by 1 base and J by 10 bases, with 14 bases between the two germline ends. There are 14 residues in the CDR3. For the CDR3, the DNA is TGTGCCAGCAGCTTAGACGGCGCAGCGGCAGAGCAGTTCTTC. Translating gives CASSLDGAAAEQFF.

The chain combines TRBV4-2 with TRBJ2-7; TRBD1 aligns across 7 bases. CDR1 and CDR2 from the germline V gene are LGHNA and YNFKEQ. CDR3 length equals 14 residues. V lost 4 bases, J lost 5 bases, and 8 bases stayed unmatched. The CDR3 sequence: CASSPPDRSHEQYF. CDR3 bases: TGTGCCAGCAGCCCCCCGGACAGGTCACACGAGCAGTACTTC.

The chain carries TRBV20-1 and TRBJ2-5; D gene ambiguous. V lost 7 bases and J lost 4, with 7 bases in between. The length of the CDR3 is 10 residues. Germline V lookup: CDR1 DFQATT, CDR2 SNEGSKA (reference sequence). The CDR3 DNA reads as TGCAGTGTTGGCGCAGAGACCCAGTACTTC. Its translation is CSVGAETQYF.

This clonotype was counted ten times or more. This rearrangement joins TRBV12-3 or TRBV12-4 to TRBJ2-2; D is undetermined. The CDR3 has 12 residues. V lost 7 bases to trimming and J lost 6 bases, with 9 bases between them. CDR3 sequence: CASILTAGELFF. The CDR3 nucleotides are TGTGCCAGCATCTTAACTGCCGGGGAGCTGTTTTTT.

Comments on this clonotype: At one of its ends the junction is not consistent with the germline gene, which may arise from a read error. The DNA of the CDR3 is TGTGCCAGCAGCTCCGAAGGGACTATAATTAATGATCAGTTCTTC. It yields the protein CASSSEGTIINDQFF. The chain combines TRBV7-2 with TRBJ2-1, with 7 bases that match TRBD2. From germline, CDR1 is SGHTA and CDR2 FQGNSA. This CDR3 has 15 amino acids.

The sample holds a few counts of this clonotype. The J gene is TRBJ2-7, the V gene TRBV5-1; D could derive from TRBD1 or TRBD2 (5 bases each). V dropped 4 bases and J dropped 1 base, with 15 bases sitting between them. Germline-derived CDR1 and CDR2 are SGHRS and YFSETQ. CDR3 length equals 15 residues. CDR3 in amino acids: CASSATRDGSYEQYF. DNA for the CDR3: TGCGCCAGCAGCGCTACCCGGGACGGTTCCTACGAGCAGTACTTC.

In its sample, this clonotype was seen a few times. DNA for the CDR3: TGTGCCACCAGCAGAGAGGCGGGGGGCTACGAGCAGTACTTC. As protein: CATSREAGGYEQYF. The chain has TRBV15 and TRBJ2-7; 8 nucleotides line up with TRBD2. The CDR3 length is 14 residues. Trimming cost V 0 bases and J 3 bases; bases outside gene matches: 1. CDR1 and CDR2 (germline): LNHNV, YYDKDF (reference sequence).

This clonotype was counted only a few times. The chain combines TRBV7-3 with TRBJ2-2; D possibly uses TRBD1 or TRBD2 (5 bases each). V was cut by 1 base and J by 6 bases, with 15 bases left in between. Germline CDR1 SGHTA, CDR2 FQGTGA. The CDR3 sequence is 16 residues long. Here the CDR3 DNA reads TGTGCCAGCAGCTTAAAGCCCCTAGGGACCCCCGGGGAGCTGTTTTTT. Protein product: CASSLKPLGTPGELFF. Based on the CDR3 plus reference TRBV7-3 and TRBJ2-2, the full variable domain is GAGVSQTPSNKVTEKGKYVELRCDPISGHTALYWYRQSLGQGPEFLIYFQGTGAADDSGLPNDRFFAVRPEGSVSTLKIQRTERGDSAVYLCASSLKPLGTPGELFFGEGSRLTVL.

The V call is TRBV10-3, the J call TRBJ2-3, with TRBD2 matching 7 bases. The CDR3 contains 15 residues. V lost 5 bases and J lost 2; bases outside the gene matches: 7. Germline V CDR1 and CDR2: ENHRY, SYGVKD. The CDR3 sequence: CAISPSGTNTDTQYF. For the CDR3, the DNA is TGTGCCATCAGTCCCTCCGGGACTAACACAGATACGCAGTATTTT.

The sample holds a few counts of this clonotype. The V gene is TRBV12-3 or TRBV12-4, the J gene TRBJ2-3; 8 bases align to TRBD1. CDR3 length equals 15 residues. The junction had 8 bases not matched to a gene; V was cut back by 5 bases and J by 4 bases. This CDR3 reads CASSPLDRAADTQYF. The CDR3 DNA follows: TGTGCCAGCAGTCCCTTGGACAGGGCCGCAGATACGCAGTATTTT.

This clonotype occurred many times. This chain joins TRBV20-1 and TRBJ2-5; D is possibly TRBD1 (5 bases). The length of the CDR3 is 13 residues. Germline V lookup: CDR1 DFQATT, CDR2 SNEGSKA (reference sequence). Trimming pared 3 bases from V and 3 bases from J, leaving 11 bases between. The CDR3 region has the DNA TGCAGTGCTAGGCAAGGGGCGGAAGAGACCCAGTACTTC. Translated: CSARQGAEETQYF.

The rearrangement joins TRBV18 to TRBJ1-5; unclear D gene. This CDR3 is built from 15 residues. The V and J ends lost 3 bases and 2 bases respectively, with 11 bases between them. The V gene's germline CDR1 is KGHSH and CDR2 LQKENI. The chain's CDR3 is CASSPGVGGNQPQHF. For the CDR3, the DNA is TGTGCCAGCTCACCGGGAGTTGGGGGCAATCAGCCCCAGCATTTT.

The rearrangement joins TRBV18 to TRBJ2-2; D is ambiguous. Germline CDR1 is KGHSH and CDR2 is LQKENI. The CDR3 has 16 amino acids. Trimming removed 0 bases at V and 3 bases at J, with 11 bases between. CDR3 DNA: TGTGCCAGCTCACCACCATCCATAAGGGACACCGGGGAGCTGTTTTTT. Translated: CASSPPSIRDTGELFF.

This clonotype was seen at least ten times. The chain couples TRBV4-2 to TRBJ2-1; no definite D call. CDR1 is LGHNA, CDR2 YNFKEQ, per germline. The CDR3 is 14 residues long. V was pared by 4 bases and J by 7 bases, with 14 bases between. CDR3 region: CASSRSTNQNEQFF. As DNA, the CDR3 is TGTGCCAGCAGCCGGTCAACAAACCAGAATGAGCAGTTCTTC.

This clonotype has ten or more counts. This chain's CDR3 is CASTGGRVTSSPSEELFF. The CDR3 nucleotides are TGCGCCAGCACCGGTGGCAGGGTCACCTCATCCCCCTCCGAGGAGCTGTTTTTT. The chain joins TRBV5-1 to TRBJ2-2; D is perhaps TRBD1 (5 bases). The V end was cut by 6 bases, the J end by 10 bases, with 31 bases between. This CDR3 has 18 amino acids. Germline CDR1 and CDR2: SGHRS and YFSETQ.

The gene calls are TRBV5-1 and TRBJ2-2; D remains unclear. The CDR3 sequence is 16 residues long. Trimming took 4 bases from V and 4 from J, leaving 17 bases between them. Germline values: CDR1 SGHRS, CDR2 YFSETQ. CDR3 DNA sequence: TGCGCCAGCAGCGACGACTTACACGACGCCACCGGGGAGCTGTTTTTT. Translation: CASSDDLHDATGELFF.